This T cell receptor beta chain was found in a study of blood T cell repertoires in COVID-19. The method was immunoSEQ multiplex PCR; TCRdb's version includes in-frame clones alone and lacks a portion of them. Of around 100,000 clones in the sample, around 82% are singletons; the top ten hold 6.3%. CDR1 is MNHEY and CDR2 is SMNVEV in the germline V gene (reference sequence). The CDR3 length is 12 residues. Trimming took off 7 bases at V and 10 bases at J, with 16 bases between the two ends. Sequencing was carried out using peripheral blood. The TCR comes from a man in his sixties with acute or convalescent COVID-19. The V call is TRBV27, the J call TRBJ1-2; D might be TRBD1 (6 bases). The CDR3, as DNA: TGTGCCAGCACCCCGGACAGAACCTACTACACCTTC. It yields the protein CASTPDRTYYTF.